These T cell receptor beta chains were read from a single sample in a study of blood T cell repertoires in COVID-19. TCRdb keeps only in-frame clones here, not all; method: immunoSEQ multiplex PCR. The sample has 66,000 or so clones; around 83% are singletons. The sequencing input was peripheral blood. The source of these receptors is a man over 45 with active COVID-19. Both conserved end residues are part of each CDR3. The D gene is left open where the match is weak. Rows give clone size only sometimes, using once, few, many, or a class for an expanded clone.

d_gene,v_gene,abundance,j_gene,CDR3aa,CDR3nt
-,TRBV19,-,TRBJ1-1,CASSIRREDTEAFF,TGTGCCAGTAGTATACGCAGGGAGGACACTGAAGCTTTCTTT
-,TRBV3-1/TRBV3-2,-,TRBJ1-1,CASSQELLLNTEAFF,TGTGCCAGCAGCCAAGAATTACTGCTGAACACTGAAGCTTTCTTT
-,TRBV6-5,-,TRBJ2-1,CASSLSHAANEQFF,TGTGCCAGCAGCCTCTCACATGCCGCAAATGAGCAGTTCTTC
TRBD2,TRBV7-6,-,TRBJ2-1,CASSLARTSGGNEQFF,TGTGCCAGCAGCTTAGCTCGGACTAGCGGGGGCAATGAGCAGTTCTTC
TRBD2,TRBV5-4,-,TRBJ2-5,CASSFGTSGIMETQYF,TGTGCCAGCAGCTTCGGTACTAGCGGGATAATGGAGACCCAGTACTTC
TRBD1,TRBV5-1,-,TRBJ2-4,CASSWGDRGLAKNIQYF,TGCGCCAGCAGCTGGGGGGACAGGGGCCTAGCCAAAAACATTCAGTACTTC
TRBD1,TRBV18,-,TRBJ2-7,CASSGDRGVHEQYF,TGTGCCAGCTCGGGGGACAGGGGGGTCCACGAGCAGTACTTC
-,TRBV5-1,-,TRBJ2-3,CASSQTATSTDTQYF,TGCGCCAGCAGTCAGACAGCAACTAGCACAGATACGCAGTATTTT
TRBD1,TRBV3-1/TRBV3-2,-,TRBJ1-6,CASSPHSGTGGSPLHF,TGTGCCAGCAGCCCCCACTCCGGGACAGGGGGTTCACCCCTCCACTTT
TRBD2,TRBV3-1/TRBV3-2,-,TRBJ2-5,CASSRRGGAQETQYF,TGTGCCAGCAGCCGTCGGGGGGGGGCCCAAGAGACCCAGTACTTC
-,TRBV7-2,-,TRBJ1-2,CASSPKEGLTF,TGTGCCAGCAGCCCAAAAGAAGGACTCACCTTC
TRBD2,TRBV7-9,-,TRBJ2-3,CASRSSSGLAVTSTDTQYF,TGTGCCAGCAGATCTTCTTCGGGACTAGCGGTAACTAGCACAGATACGCAGTATTTT
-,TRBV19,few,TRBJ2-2,CASSIGTHANTGELFF,TGTGCCAGTAGTATAGGAACTCACGCGAACACCGGGGAGCTGTTTTTT
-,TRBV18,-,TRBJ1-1,CASSPLQGWGNTEAFF,TGTGCCAGCTCACCACTACAGGGATGGGGAAACACTGAAGCTTTCTTT